Listed below are T cell receptor beta chains from one sample, sequenced in a study of control samples from healthy donors and cancer patients. Clones were sequenced by immunoSEQ multiplex PCR, and TCRdb holds only the in-frame ones, with some missing. The sample yields about 75,000 clones, around 95% seen once. Sequences were obtained from blood. These receptors were taken from a middle-aged woman in good health. The CDR3 runs from the conserved cysteine through the conserved F or W. Each record gives: clone size, D gene, J gene, V gene, CDR3 DNA, CDR3 protein. The D gene is left open where the match is weak. The size field is filled for only some rows; it gives once, few, many or a size class.

few	TRBD2	TRBJ2-5	TRBV5-8	TGTGCCAGCACTGCCGGGGGGATCGCGGATGGCCAAGAGACCCAGTACTTC	CASTAGGIADGQETQYF
.	.	TRBJ2-5	TRBV28	TGTGCCAGCAGCCCTGGGAGCGGCCAAGAGACCCAGTACTTC	CASSPGSGQETQYF
.	.	TRBJ2-1	TRBV3-1/TRBV3-2	TGTGCCAGCAGCCAAGGTCTCGGGATAAATGAGCAGTTCTTC	CASSQGLGINEQFF
.	.	TRBJ2-1	TRBV9	TGTGCCAGCAGCGTAACCCCAGATAATGAGCAGTTCTTC	CASSVTPDNEQFF
.	.	TRBJ2-7	TRBV5-1	TGCGCCAGCAGTTCCCCATCCTACGAGCAGTACTTC	CASSSPSYEQYF
.	TRBD2	TRBJ2-5	TRBV7-9	TGTGCCAGCAGCTTCTGGGTTGGACTAGCGGAAGAGACCCAGTACTTC	CASSFWVGLAEETQYF
.	.	TRBJ1-5	TRBV19	TGTGCCAGTAGTATCGAGCCACAACATAGCAATCAGCCCCAGCATTTT	CASSIEPQHSNQPQHF
once	.	TRBJ1-1	TRBV5-1	TGCGCCAGCAGCTTGGACACCCAAAACACTGAAGCTTTCTTT	CASSLDTQNTEAFF
.	TRBD1	TRBJ2-7	TRBV12-3/TRBV12-4	TGTGCCAGCAGTTGGGACAGGGGGCTTGAGCAGTACTTC	CASSWDRGLEQYF
.	TRBD2	TRBJ2-7	TRBV5-1	TGCGCCAGCAGCTGGAGTGGGGGACTAGCGAATTACGAGCAGTACTTC	CASSWSGGLANYEQYF
.	TRBD2	TRBJ2-5	TRBV11-2	TGTGCCAGCAGCATCCTAGCGGGGGCTGAGACCCAGTACTTC	CASSILAGAETQYF
.	.	TRBJ1-1	TRBV6-2/TRBV6-3	TGTGCCAGCAGTTACTCGGGGGGGAACACTGAAGCTTTCTTT	CASSYSGGNTEAFF
.	TRBD1	TRBJ1-4	TRBV4-2	TGTGCCAGCAGCAGTATCGGGACAGACTATGAAAAACTGTTTTTT	CASSSIGTDYEKLFF
.	TRBD1	TRBJ1-2	TRBV19	TGTGCCAGCCTAGGGGGCCCGGACTATGGCTACACCTTC	CASLGGPDYGYTF
.	TRBD1	TRBJ1-2	TRBV6-5	TGTGCCAGCAGTTACTCGTTCAGGGGGCTAAGGGGCTACACCTTC	CASSYSFRGLRGYTF
.	.	TRBJ1-5	TRBV2	TGTGCCAGCAGTGAACCAGGAGGTGGTCAGCCCCAGCATTTT	CASSEPGGGQPQHF
.	.	TRBJ2-2	TRBV7-2	TGTGCCAGCAGCCTTTCCGGGGAGCTGTTTTTT	CASSLSGELFF
.	.	TRBJ1-6	TRBV19	TGTGCCAGTAGCCTTCTAGGGGGGGATTCACCCCTCCACTTT	CASSLLGGDSPLHF
.	TRBD1	TRBJ2-5	TRBV29-1	TGCAGCGGGACAGGGGGGGAGACCCAGTACTTC	CSGTGGETQYF
once	.	TRBJ2-1	TRBV5-4	TGTGCCAGCAGCTTTCCAGGGAACAATGAGCAGTTCTTC	CASSFPGNNEQFF
.	.	TRBJ2-1	TRBV27	TGTGCCAGCAGCTATAGCGGAAGCTCCTACAATGAGCAGTTCTTC	CASSYSGSSYNEQFF
.	.	TRBJ2-1	TRBV29-1	TGCAGCGTTGAGCATAACACTTACAATGAGCAGTTCTTC	CSVEHNTYNEQFF
once	TRBD2	TRBJ2-5	TRBV7-2	TGTGCCAGCAGCTTAGCCCCTTGGCGGGGGCAAGAGACCCAGTACTTC	CASSLAPWRGQETQYF
.	.	TRBJ1-1	TRBV29-1	TGCAGCGCGACAGAGAACACTGAAGCTTTCTTT	CSATENTEAFF